These T cell receptor beta chains were read from a single sample in a study of OX40 agonist ivuxolimab in advanced cancers. Clones were sequenced by immunoSEQ multiplex PCR, and TCRdb holds only the in-frame ones, with some missing. In the table there are over 65,000 clones, 90% to 95% of which are singletons. The material was CD4+ or CD8+ T cells sorted from blood, obtained in a trial of the OX40 agonist ivuxolimab. The receptors derive from an adult with an advanced solid tumor such as melanoma, head and neck, liver or kidney cancer. CDR3s leave out the opening cysteine and the closing phenylalanine or tryptophan. Fields, in order: V gene, D gene, CDR3 protein. A D gene is named only where the DNA matches it firmly.

>TRBV6-6|-
ASALGTKGEKLF
>TRBV30|-
AWSSSGQNTGELF
>TRBV19|-
ASSIFGVNTGELF
>TRBV7-2|TRBD2
ASRGGLAGSDTQY
>TRBV6-1|-
ASSERVGGDYGYT
>TRBV18|-
ASSPLDTQY
>TRBV6-6|TRBD1
ASSRGYGSYEQY
>TRBV10-3|TRBD1
AISDLGQGGDGYT
>TRBV21-1|-
ASIIGKAVSYEQY
>TRBV7-9|TRBD2
ASSSNPGLAGMPETQY
>TRBV4-3|TRBD1
ASSHVDRVDYYGYT
>TRBV5-1|TRBD1
ASSPGQGTDTQY
>TRBV25-1|-
ASSEYGPGNTEAF
>TRBV28|-
ASSQPAQETQY
>TRBV19|TRBD1
ASSGTGSGYEQY
>TRBV20-1|-
SASTQREQF
>TRBV7-2|-
ASSSLQPSSYNEQF
>TRBV10-3|-
AISGFDSSQPQH
>TRBV29-1|-
SVCRAETQY